The rows below give T cell receptor beta chains drawn from one sample of a study of OX40 agonist ivuxolimab in advanced cancers. Some clones are missing from TCRdb's copy, which holds only in-frame ones; the method was immunoSEQ multiplex PCR. Of roughly 120,000 clones in the sample, about 90% are singletons; the top ten hold 0.7% to 0.9%. The sample was CD4+ or CD8+ T cells sorted from blood, taken in a trial of the OX40 agonist ivuxolimab. The receptors originated from an adult with an advanced solid tumor such as melanoma, head and neck, liver or kidney cancer. Each CDR3 is given with its conserved first and last residue. D genes are given only for firm matches. Expanded clones get a size class; other rows say once, few or many, or leave the size out.

clone_size	v_call	j_call	d_call	cdr3_nt	cdr3_aa
few	TRBV2	TRBJ2-7	TRBD2	TGTGCCAGCAGAAGCGGGAGCTACGAGCAGTACTTC	CASRSGSYEQYF
NA	TRBV20-1	TRBJ2-5	NA	TGCAGTGCTAACGGAAAAGAGACCCAGTACTTC	CSANGKETQYF
NA	TRBV5-1	TRBJ1-5	NA	TGCGCCAGCAGCTTGGGGTCTTCCCCGGCAGGACAGCCCCAGCATTTT	CASSLGSSPAGQPQHF
NA	TRBV4-2	TRBJ1-5	NA	TGTGCCAGCAGCCAAGGGGGGTTTTGGGGGGCCGGTCAGCCCCAGCATTTT	CASSQGGFWGAGQPQHF
NA	TRBV2	TRBJ2-1	NA	TGTGCCAGCAGTATCGAGCTACCGGCCTACAATGAGCAGTTCTTC	CASSIELPAYNEQFF
NA	TRBV4-3	TRBJ1-2	NA	TGCGCCAGCAGCCAAGACCAGGGCAGGCTCGACTATGGCTACACCTTC	CASSQDQGRLDYGYTF
NA	TRBV28	TRBJ1-2	NA	TGTGCCAGCTTTTCAGGGATTAACTATGGCTACACCTTC	CASFSGINYGYTF
NA	TRBV6-6	TRBJ1-1	NA	TGTGCCAGCAGTTACTTGGGGCCAGTGAACACTGAAGCTTTCTTT	CASSYLGPVNTEAFF
NA	TRBV9	TRBJ2-7	NA	TGTGCCAGCAGCGTAGGAGGGACCCCCCCGCAGTACTTC	CASSVGGTPPQYF
once	TRBV14	TRBJ2-7	NA	TGTGCCAGCAGCCACTTCTACGAGCAGTACTTC	CASSHFYEQYF
NA	TRBV5-4	TRBJ2-4	NA	TGTGCCAGCCTCGATGGGACCAAAAACATTCAGTACTTC	CASLDGTKNIQYF
NA	TRBV18	TRBJ2-3	NA	TGTGCCAGCTCACCGGGTGTCACGTATACGCAGTATTTT	CASSPGVTYTQYF
NA	TRBV5-3	TRBJ1-2	NA	TGTGCCAGAAGCTTGCGTGCAGGCTGCTATGGCTACACCTTC	CARSLRAGCYGYTF
NA	TRBV5-5	TRBJ2-7	NA	TGTGCCAGCAGCAGCCGGACAGACCTCTACGAGCAGTACTTC	CASSSRTDLYEQYF
NA	TRBV5-1	TRBJ1-5	NA	TGCGCCAGCAGCTTAGAAGGGGGGAATCAGCCCCAGCATTTT	CASSLEGGNQPQHF
NA	TRBV10-1	TRBJ2-7	TRBD2	TGCGCCAGCAGTGAGTCAATAGCGGGAGCAATGTACGAGCAGTACTTC	CASSESIAGAMYEQYF
NA	TRBV7-2	TRBJ1-5	NA	TGTGCCAGCAGCATAGTAGGAAATCAGCCCCAGCATTTT	CASSIVGNQPQHF
NA	TRBV9	TRBJ2-6	NA	TGTGCCAGCAGCCCACGGGGGACGGGACAGTACTCTGGGGCCAACGTCCTGACTTTC	CASSPRGTGQYSGANVLTF
NA	TRBV6-6	TRBJ1-5	TRBD1	TGTGCCAGCAGTCAAGCCCAGGGGGCGCATCAGCCCCAGCATTTT	CASSQAQGAHQPQHF
NA	TRBV28	TRBJ1-2	NA	TGTGCCAGCAGTAGACAGTCCTATGGCTACACCTTC	CASSRQSYGYTF
NA	TRBV20-1	TRBJ2-1	NA	TGCAGTGCTATATCCGGGAATGAGCAGTTCTTC	CSAISGNEQFF
NA	TRBV18	TRBJ2-7	TRBD2	TGTGCCAGCTCACCGACTAGCGGAACCTACGAGCAGTACTTC	CASSPTSGTYEQYF
NA	TRBV29-1	TRBJ2-7	TRBD1	TGCAGCTGCCGGGACAGCGGTTCCTACGAGCAGTACTTC	CSCRDSGSYEQYF
once	TRBV28	TRBJ1-4	NA	TGTGCCAGCAGTTTTTGGGGTGGTGTGGGGGATGAAAAACTGTTTTTT	CASSFWGGVGDEKLFF
NA	TRBV5-4	TRBJ1-3	NA	TGTGCCAGCAGCTGGGGGATAGGGGGCTCTGGAAACACCATATATTTT	CASSWGIGGSGNTIYF
NA	TRBV5-4	TRBJ2-2	NA	TGTGCCAGCAGCTTGGGAAGCAGGAGGAACGGGGAGCTGTTTTTT	CASSLGSRRNGELFF
NA	TRBV2	TRBJ1-2	NA	TGTGCCAGCAGTGACGCGACAGCCACTCTACGCCGGGTTAACTATGGCTACACCTTC	CASSDATATLRRVNYGYTF
NA	TRBV7-2	TRBJ2-2	TRBD1	TGTGCCAGCAGCTCGACCCGGGGACAGGGGTACACCGGGGAGCTGTTTTTT	CASSSTRGQGYTGELFF
NA	TRBV10-3	TRBJ2-1	NA	TGTGCCATCAGTGTCGGGGGACAGATCTCATACAATGAGCAGTTCTTC	CAISVGGQISYNEQFF
NA	TRBV6-5	TRBJ1-1	NA	TGTGCCAGCAGCCCAGGGGTCCCGAACACTGAAGCTTTCTTT	CASSPGVPNTEAFF